The 27 T cell receptor beta chains below all came from one sample that was sequenced in a study of graft-versus-host responses after intestinal transplantation. No antigen has been assigned to these receptors. Sequenced by immunoSEQ multiplex PCR; TCRdb stores in-frame clones only, minus some. The repertoire holds 90,000 to 130,000 clones, with just over 90% as singletons. The sequences come from unstimulated CD4+ T cells sorted from spleen or lymph node cells, collected before transplant. The receptors shown here come from a human donor who was the organ donor for an intestinal transplant.

The rearrangement links TRBV6-5 to TRBJ2-7, with 7 bases that match TRBD2. V lost 6 bases to trimming and J lost 5 bases; unmatched junction nucleotides: 13. CDR1 and CDR2 from the germline V gene are MNHEY and SVGAGI. The CDR3 is 15 amino acids. The CDR3 protein is CASSSPGEGQDEQYF. As DNA, the CDR3 is TGTGCCAGCAGCTCTCCGGGGGAGGGCCAGGACGAGCAGTACTTC.

The V and J genes are TRBV7-4 and TRBJ2-4, with D possibly matching TRBD1 (5 bases). The CDR3 has 17 amino acids. Trimming removed 0 bases at V and 1 base at J, with 13 bases between. Germline V CDR1 and CDR2: SGHVT, SQSDAQ. CDR3 coding DNA: TGTGCCAGCAGCTTAGCGCCCAGGGCCGGGGCCAAAAACATTCAGTACTTC. This encodes CASSLAPRAGAKNIQYF.

The rearrangement links TRBV7-9 to TRBJ2-2; D remains ambiguous. CDR3 size: 17 residues. Looked up from germline, CDR1 is SEHNR and CDR2 is FQNEAQ (reference sequence). The V end lost 5 bases, the J end lost 0 bases, and 16 bases lay between the germline ends. The chain's CDR3 is CASSRLVEKSNTGELFF. The CDR3, as DNA: TGTGCCAGCAGCCGACTGGTAGAGAAGTCGAACACCGGGGAGCTGTTTTTT.

The chain is built from TRBV6-1 and TRBJ2-7, with 8 bases aligning to TRBD1. Germline loops: CDR1 MNHNS, CDR2 SASEGT. The V segment lost 3 bases and the J segment 4 bases; nucleotides outside the gene matches: 8. The CDR3 is 15 residues long. CDR3 nucleotide sequence: TGTGCCAGCAGTGACCGGACAGGGAAGAATTACGAGCAGTACTTC. Translation: CASSDRTGKNYEQYF.

V usage is TRBV23-1 and J usage is TRBJ2-5, with no clear D. TRBV23-1 is an open reading frame, and its role is uncertain. The CDR3 is 13 residues long. The V end lost 4 bases, the J end lost 5 bases, and 11 bases lay between the germline ends. The CDR3 loop reads CASSRNKDETQYF. The CDR3 DNA sequence: TGCGCCAGCAGTCGTAACAAAGACGAGACCCAGTACTTC.

This clone was detected a few times. The chain couples TRBV27 to TRBJ1-2, with D maybe TRBD1 (5 bases). Trimming pared 6 bases from V and 7 bases from J, leaving 12 bases between. Germline V gene data show CDR1 as MNHEY and CDR2 as SMNVEV (reference sequence). This CDR3 is built from 12 residues. The CDR3 here is CASRAWQGGYTF. The CDR3 DNA reads TGTGCCAGCAGAGCCTGGCAGGGTGGCTACACCTTC.

The chain has TRBV5-1 and TRBJ2-5; possibly TRBD1 for D (6 bases). CDR1 and CDR2 (germline): SGHRS, YFSETQ. CDR3 length: 14 amino acids. Deletions cut 5 bases from V and 2 bases from J, with 13 bases between. CDR3 in amino acids: CASSQGQFQETQYF. For the CDR3, the DNA is TGCGCCAGCAGTCAAGGACAGTTTCAAGAGACCCAGTACTTC.

CDR3 loop: CASSDSGETNEKLFF. CDR3 nucleotide sequence: TGTGCCAGCAGTGACTCAGGGGAAACTAATGAAAAACTGTTTTTT. V gene TRBV25-1 combines with J gene TRBJ1-4, with D possibly matching TRBD1 (6 bases). V lost 3 bases and J 1 base, leaving 9 bases between the germline ends. CDR1 MGHDK and CDR2 SYGVNS come from the germline V gene. The CDR3 has 15 amino acids.

This CDR3 is CASRGQGPQETQYF. The CDR3 region has the DNA TGTGCCAGTAGGGGACAGGGACCCCAAGAGACCCAGTACTTC. The rearrangement links TRBV19 to TRBJ2-5; 9 bases are a match to TRBD1. The CDR3 length is 14 residues. The V gene's germline CDR1 is LNHDA and CDR2 SQIVND (reference sequence). V lost 6 bases, J lost 1 base, and 3 bases stayed unmatched.

The chain has TRBV6-5 and TRBJ2-7, with TRBD1 matching over 10 bases. Trimming at V came to 5 bases and at J to 4 bases, leaving 5 bases not matched to a gene. CDR1 and CDR2 from the germline V gene are MNHEY and SVGAGI. The CDR3 spans 14 residues. CDR3 DNA: TGTGCCAGCAGTCAGACAGGGGGCCCTTACGAGCAGTACTTC. It yields the protein CASSQTGGPYEQYF.

This clone appeared once. The chain uses TRBV6-1 and TRBJ1-2; D is unclear. This CDR3 is built from 14 residues. Germline CDR1 MNHNS, CDR2 SASEGT. The V end was cut by 5 bases, the J end by 8 bases, with 18 bases between. CDR3 loop: CASSPEPPAVGYTF. The DNA of the CDR3 is TGTGCCAGCAGTCCGGAACCGCCAGCCGTCGGCTACACCTTC.

The chain is built from TRBV2 and TRBJ2-1; tentatively, D is TRBD2 (6 bases). The CDR3 sequence is 13 residues long. The V end lost 3 bases, the J end lost 8 bases, and 11 bases lay between the germline ends. Germline V gives CDR1 SNHLY, CDR2 FYNNEI. CDR3 amino acids: CASSERTIHEQFF. The CDR3 coding sequence is TGTGCCAGCAGTGAGAGGACTATTCATGAGCAGTTCTTC.

The V gene is TRBV2, the J gene TRBJ2-1; 9 bases agree with TRBD1. Germline V gene lookup returns CDR1 SNHLY and CDR2 FYNNEI. J was trimmed by 4 bases and V by 6 bases; bases with no gene match: 7. The length of the CDR3 is 15 residues. This chain's CDR3 is CASRAGTGWYNEQFF. CDR3 DNA sequence: TGTGCCAGCAGGGCCGGGACAGGGTGGTACAATGAGCAGTTCTTC.

This clone was found a few times. The chain links TRBV6-1 to TRBJ2-7; D gene uncertain. CDR3 length: 13 residues. CDR1 and CDR2 from the germline V gene are MNHNS and SASEGT. The germline V and J ends were trimmed by 4 bases and 2 bases, with 9 bases remaining between them. The DNA for the CDR3 is TGTGCCAGCAGTGGTTGGTACCCCTACGAGCAGTACTTC. Protein sequence: CASSGWYPYEQYF.

V is TRBV12-5 and J is TRBJ2-1, with D possibly TRBD1 on 5 matching bases. Germline loops: CDR1 LGHNT, CDR2 FRNRAP. The CDR3 contains 13 residues. Trimming left V 4 bases short and J 6 bases short, with 10 bases between. The DNA of the CDR3 is TGTGCTAGTGGTTCGGACAAAGGCAATGAGCAGTTCTTC. It yields the protein CASGSDKGNEQFF. Together with reference TRBV12-5 and TRBJ2-1, the CDR3 gives the full variable domain: DARVTQTPRHKVTEMGQEVTMRCQPILGHNTVFWYRQTMMQGLELLAYFRNRAPLDDSGMPKDRFSAEMPDATLATLKIQPSEPRDSAVYFCASGSDKGNEQFFGPGTRLTVL.

CDR3 DNA sequence: TGTGCCAGCACGCCAGGTCGCACCGGGGAGCTGTTTTTT. This gives the protein CASTPGRTGELFF. The genes are TRBV6-5 and TRBJ2-2, with no clear D. The V and J ends lost 7 bases and 4 bases respectively, with 10 bases between them. The CDR3 extends over 13 amino acids. Germline V gives CDR1 MNHEY, CDR2 SVGAGI.

The chain joins TRBV19 to TRBJ2-3; 8 bases match TRBD1. The germline gives CDR1 LNHDA, CDR2 SQIVND (reference sequence). Trimming at V came to 6 bases and at J to 3 bases, leaving 8 bases not matched to a gene. The CDR3 length is 15 residues. The CDR3 loop reads CASRGDRLGTDTQYF. The CDR3 nucleotides read TGTGCCAGTAGGGGGGACAGGTTGGGAACAGATACGCAGTATTTT. The full variable domain, completed using reference TRBV19 and TRBJ2-3, is DGGITQSPKYLFRKEGQNVTLSCEQNLNHDAMYWYRQDPGQGLRLIYYSQIVNDFQKGDIAEGYSVSREKKESFPLTVTSAQKNPTAFYLCASRGDRLGTDTQYFGPGTRLTVL.

The rearrangement uses TRBV7-8 and TRBJ2-3; 10 nucleotides match TRBD2. V lost 4 bases and J lost 9; bases outside the gene matches: 13. The CDR3 runs 16 residues. Germline V CDR1 and CDR2: SGHVS, FQNEAQ. In DNA, the CDR3 is TGTGCCAGCAGCTCCAATCTTGGACTAGCGGTTCCAACGCAGTATTTT. This translates into CASSSNLGLAVPTQYF. The whole variable domain, filled in from reference TRBV7-8 and TRBJ2-3, reads GAGVSQSPRYKVAKRGQDVALRCDPISGHVSLFWYQQALGQGPEFLTYFQNEAQLDKSGLPSDRFFAERPEGSVSTLKIQRTQQEDSAVYLCASSSNLGLAVPTQYFGPGTRLTVL.

This chain links TRBV9 with TRBJ1-4; a weak D match, TRBD1 (6 bases). Per the germline V gene, CDR1 is SGDLS and CDR2 is YYNGEE. This CDR3 is 14 amino acids long. The V end was cut by 4 bases, the J end by 6 bases, with 13 bases between. CDR3 amino acids: CASSSRTDHEKLFF. CDR3 DNA: TGTGCCAGCAGCTCCCGGACAGACCATGAAAAACTGTTTTTT.

This rearrangement joins TRBV30 to TRBJ2-3; 10 positions agree with TRBD2. The CDR3 length is 15 residues. V shed 5 bases and J 3 bases; nucleotides not matched to a gene: 8. Germline CDR1 is GTSNPN and CDR2 is SVGIG (reference sequence). CDR3 loop: CAWAALAGETDTQYF. The CDR3 DNA reads TGTGCCTGGGCCGCGCTAGCGGGAGAGACAGATACGCAGTATTTT.

This clone was counted a single time. The V and J genes are TRBV5-1 and TRBJ1-2, with a tentative D call TRBD1 (5 bases). V dropped 3 bases and J dropped 9 bases, with 15 bases sitting between them. The CDR3 is 13 residues long. CDR1 SGHRS and CDR2 YFSETQ come from the germline V gene. CDR3 coding DNA: TGCGCCAGCAGCTCGCCGGGGGACCTGCGCTACACCTTC. It codes for CASSSPGDLRYTF.

This clone occurred once. This chain joins TRBV30 and TRBJ2-7; D is undetermined. The germline CDR1 and CDR2 sequences are GTSNPN and SVGIG (reference sequence). This CDR3 has 14 amino acids. The V end lost 1 base, the J end lost 9 bases, and 19 bases lay between the germline ends. The CDR3 DNA is TGTGCCTGGAGTGAAGGGATAGGCGAGGTTGGGCAGTACTTC. Amino acids: CAWSEGIGEVGQYF.

V usage is TRBV30 and J usage is TRBJ1-2; D remains unclear. Germline loops: CDR1 GTSNPN, CDR2 SVGIG (reference sequence). The ends were cut back, 0 bases at V and 4 bases at J, with 9 bases in the middle. This CDR3 has 13 amino acids. The CDR3 protein is CAWSVSAAYGYTF. In DNA, the CDR3 is TGTGCCTGGAGTGTCTCCGCCGCCTATGGCTACACCTTC.

The rearrangement uses TRBV10-3 and TRBJ2-1; TRBD2 agrees at 12 bases. V lost 2 bases, J lost 4 bases, and 6 bases stayed unmatched. Germline-derived CDR1 and CDR2 are ENHRY and SYGVKD. The CDR3 sequence is 17 residues long. Here the CDR3 reads CAISEGTSGLPYNEQFF. In DNA form, the CDR3 reads TGTGCCATCAGTGAGGGGACTAGCGGGCTCCCATACAATGAGCAGTTCTTC.

The chain joins TRBV27 to TRBJ1-1, with no clear D. CDR3 length: 15 amino acids. In germline, CDR1 is MNHEY, CDR2 SMNVEV (reference sequence). Trimming took off 10 bases at V and 1 base at J, with 19 bases between the two ends. This CDR3 reads CATLSYDRKNTEAFF. The CDR3 DNA sequence: TGTGCCACCCTATCGTACGACCGTAAGAACACTGAAGCTTTCTTT.

The sample holds one count of this clone. The chain carries TRBV10-3 and TRBJ1-2; D call uncertain. Trimming removed 2 bases from V and 4 bases from J, with 11 bases in between. This CDR3 contains 14 residues. From germline, CDR1 is ENHRY and CDR2 SYGVKD. The CDR3 DNA is TGTGCCATCAGTGAGAGGAGCGGGAGCTATGGCTACACCTTC. It encodes CAISERSGSYGYTF.

The chain employs TRBV5-6 and TRBJ1-4; a possible D gene is TRBD1 (5 bases). The CDR3 length is 14 residues. Deletions cut 0 bases from V and 6 bases from J, with 9 bases between. CDR1 is SGHDT and CDR2 is YYEEEE in the germline V gene. In DNA form, the CDR3 reads TGTGCCAGCAGCTTGGACAGGCGGCATGAAAAACTGTTTTTT. It is translated as CASSLDRRHEKLFF.